These 11 T cell receptor beta chains were sequenced from one sample in a study of early T cells in non-severe SARS-CoV-2 infection. TCRdb reprocessed the 5' RACE reads with MiXCR, giving one entry per CDR3 protein. This table has some 97,000 distinct CDR3 sequences, 9.5% to 12% appearing once. Sample: whole blood, taken at baseline. The receptors derive from an adult who was a healthcare worker with PCR-confirmed SARS-CoV-2 infection or an uninfected control (not recorded which).

This clonotype showed up just a few times. The chain links TRBV20-1 to TRBJ2-7, with 7 bases fitting TRBD1. The CDR3 length is 13 residues. V was clipped by 3 bases and J by 3 bases; unmatched bases: 5. Germline V CDR1 and CDR2: DFQATT, SNEGSKA (reference sequence). The DNA of the CDR3 is TGCAGTGCTAGGACAGACAGGGACTACGAGCAGTACTTC. It encodes CSARTDRDYEQYF.

The J gene is TRBJ2-3, the V gene TRBV29-1; D is possibly TRBD1 (5 bases). Trimming cost V 1 base and J 4 bases, with 9 bases left between them. The V gene's germline CDR1 is SQVTM and CDR2 ANQGSEA. The CDR3 runs 13 residues. The DNA of the CDR3 is TGCAGCGTTGAAGGCCAGGGTTCAGATACGCAGTATTTT. The encoded protein is CSVEGQGSDTQYF.

This clonotype has ten or more counts. The rearrangement joins TRBV3-1 to TRBJ2-1, with TRBD2 identical over 10 bases. V was pared by 4 bases and J by 5 bases, with 20 bases of the junction left unmatched. CDR1 LGHDT and CDR2 YNNKEL come from the germline V gene (reference sequence). The CDR3 extends over 20 amino acids. The CDR3 is CASSPSGLAVIHGIHNEQFF. CDR3 sequence (DNA): TGTGCCAGCAGCCCGTCCGGACTAGCGGTCATCCATGGGATCCACAATGAGCAGTTCTTC.

This clonotype appeared a few times. The rearrangement joins TRBV14 to TRBJ2-7, with TRBD2 identical over 9 bases. Trimming at V came to 1 base and at J to 2 bases, leaving 15 bases not matched to a gene. Germline V gene sequence: CDR1 SGHDN, CDR2 FVKESK. The CDR3 has 19 residues. CDR3 sequence: CASSQGASGRPLLTYEQYF. CDR3 nucleotides: TGTGCCAGCAGCCAAGGCGCCAGCGGGAGGCCCCTCCTCACCTACGAGCAGTACTTC.

The CDR3 here is CASSLGQNLDTQYF. CDR3 coding DNA: TGTGCCAGCAGCCTGGGACAGAATTTAGATACGCAGTATTTT. This chain uses TRBV6-1 with TRBJ2-3; the match to TRBD1 covers 7 bases. V dropped 6 bases and J dropped 5; count of bases not matched to a gene: 8. This CDR3 has 14 amino acids. CDR1 MNHNS and CDR2 SASEGT come from the germline V gene.

This clonotype was counted a few times. CDR3 loop: CASSIRGTDTQYF. The CDR3 region has the DNA TGTGCCAGTAGTATCCGGGGCACAGATACGCAGTATTTT. The chain couples TRBV19 to TRBJ2-3; no clear D gene. The ends were cut back, 3 bases at V and 1 base at J, with 5 bases in the middle. The CDR3 is 13 amino acids. Germline V gives CDR1 LNHDA, CDR2 SQIVND (reference sequence).

This clonotype came up many times. This chain connects TRBV27 to TRBJ2-7, with D perhaps TRBD2 (7 bases). Germline V gene sequence: CDR1 MNHEY, CDR2 SMNVEV (reference sequence). The CDR3 has 14 amino acids. Between the trimmed V and J ends, which lost 5 bases and 6 bases, there was a span of 17 bases. CDR3: CASSPSGGGAEQYF. For the CDR3, the DNA is TGTGCCAGCAGTCCCTCAGGAGGGGGGGCCGAGCAGTACTTC.

The V and J genes are TRBV5-4 and TRBJ2-5; D ambiguous. V was trimmed by 1 base and J by 2 bases, leaving 6 bases between them. The CDR3 is 13 amino acids. The germline CDR1 and CDR2 sequences are SGHNT and YYREEE (reference sequence). CDR3 residues: CASSLTQQETQYF. CDR3 DNA: TGTGCCAGCAGCTTGACCCAGCAAGAGACCCAGTACTTC. The entire variable domain, with the rest obtained from reference TRBV5-4 and TRBJ2-5, is as follows: ETGVTQSPTHLIKTRGQQVTLRCSSQSGHNTVSWYQQALGQGPQFIFQYYREEENGRGNFPPRFSGLQFPNYSSELNVNALELDDSALYLCASSLTQQETQYFGPGTRLLVL.

In its sample, this clonotype was seen a few times. The chain couples TRBV19 to TRBJ1-5; 10 bases fit TRBD1. V lost 8 bases and J lost 7; bases outside the gene matches: 8. Germline V gives CDR1 LNHDA, CDR2 SQIVND (reference sequence). The CDR3 consists of 14 residues. Here the CDR3 reads CASSPGQGFQPQHF. The CDR3 DNA reads TGTGCCAGTTCACCGGGACAGGGGTTCCAGCCCCAGCATTTT.

J is TRBJ2-3 and V is TRBV2; 9 positions agree with TRBD2. The CDR3 consists of 14 residues. V lost 7 bases and J lost 6; bases outside the gene matches: 8. In germline, CDR1 is SNHLY, CDR2 FYNNEI. Written as DNA, the CDR3 is TGTGCCAGCAACCCGGGACTAGCTTCGGATACGCAGTATTTT. It encodes CASNPGLASDTQYF.

This clonotype has more than one count but fewer than ten. The chain has TRBV30 and TRBJ2-3; TRBD2 aligns across 8 bases. With 3 bases clipped from V and 6 bases from J, the junction kept 8 bases outside the gene matches. The CDR3 is 14 amino acids. The germline CDR1 and CDR2 sequences are GTSNPN and SVGIG (reference sequence). The CDR3 DNA follows: TGTGCCTGGAGGTGGTCTAGCGGGTGGGATACGCAGTATTTT. Its translation: CAWRWSSGWDTQYF.